A single T cell receptor (beta chain) is shown here with its context. This sample was taken from a study of blood T cell repertoires in COVID-19. About the study: Some COVID-19 samples were acute and others convalescent; all came from the United States, Italy and Spain. Sample material is recorded as cDNA or gDNA derived from T cells, B-cell-depleted T cells, or PBMCs.

The data were produced by immunoSEQ multiplex PCR, yet TCRdb's version contains in-frame clones alone and is incomplete. The sample lists about 69,000 clones; approximately 83% were seen once. This clonotype was sampled from a man older than 75 with acute or convalescent COVID-19. Sequencing was performed on peripheral blood.

CDR3 amino acids: CASRGDTNTGELFF. The CDR3 bases are TGTGCTAGTCGTGGCGACACCAACACCGGGGAGCTGTTTTTT. This chain uses TRBV12-5 with TRBJ2-2; D uncertain. Germline V CDR1 and CDR2: LGHNT, FRNRAP. Trimming took 8 bases from V and 2 from J, leaving 12 bases between them. This CDR3 has 14 residues.